Below are 7 T cell receptor beta chains sequenced from a single sample in a study of cytomegalovirus exposure and HLA in healthy donors. PCR used 60 Vbeta primers and 13 Jbeta primers. The repertoire was sequenced with immunoSEQ multiplex PCR; TCRdb's copy has only in-frame clones and lacks some. The table includes fewer than 100,000 clones, over 60% detected once. Input material: PBMCs. These receptors all come from a man in his 60s in good health and CMV-seropositive.

V is TRBV30 and J is TRBJ2-7; 12 bases match TRBD1. The CDR3 is 15 amino acids. Germline V gene data show CDR1 as GTSNPN and CDR2 as SVGIG (reference sequence). The junction had 3 bases not matched to a gene; V was cut back by 0 bases and J by 3 bases. This chain's CDR3 is CAWSVGTGGRYEQYF. Written as DNA, the CDR3 is TGTGCCTGGAGTGTAGGGACAGGGGGCCGCTACGAGCAGTACTTC.

This chain joins TRBV14 and TRBJ2-7; 9 positions agree with TRBD1. The CDR3 runs to 12 residues. With 5 bases clipped from V and 8 bases from J, the junction kept 4 bases outside the gene matches. Germline assignment: CDR1 SGHDN and CDR2 FVKESK. CDR3 residues: CASSITGGKQYF. The CDR3 DNA reads as TGTGCCAGCAGCATAACAGGGGGCAAGCAGTACTTC.

The chain is built from TRBV25-1 and TRBJ2-7; D is unresolved. Per germline, CDR1 MGHDK and CDR2 SYGVNS. Trimming shortened V by 3 bases and J by 2 bases, and 8 bases separated the two germline ends. This CDR3 has 13 amino acids. As DNA, the CDR3 is TGTGCCAGCAGTGACAGGATTACCTACGAGCAGTACTTC. It encodes CASSDRITYEQYF.

CDR3 loop: CASSHALGGQQYF. DNA for the CDR3: TGTGCCAGCAGCCATGCATTAGGGGGACAGCAATACTTC. The chain links TRBV9 to TRBJ2-5, with 7 bases fitting TRBD1. Germline assignment: CDR1 SGDLS and CDR2 YYNGEE. The V gene end was trimmed by 4 bases and the J gene end by 14 bases; junction bases not matched to a gene: 14. This CDR3 is 13 amino acids long.

This clone was detected once. The chain combines TRBV27 with TRBJ2-2, with D hard to call. Trimming removed 2 bases at V and 4 bases at J, with 8 bases between. The CDR3 extends over 14 amino acids. Germline V gene data show CDR1 as MNHEY and CDR2 as SMNVEV (reference sequence). The CDR3 region is CASSLTPGTGELFF. DNA for the CDR3: TGTGCCAGCAGTTTAACCCCCGGCACCGGGGAGCTGTTTTTT.

This clone was detected once. The chain uses TRBV6-1 and TRBJ1-2, with 9 bases aligning to TRBD1. CDR3 length: 13 amino acids. Germline assignment: CDR1 MNHNS and CDR2 SASEGT. Trimming removed 4 bases from V and 4 bases from J; junction bases left unmatched: 1. CDR3: CASSGQGGYGYTF. The CDR3 coding sequence is TGTGCCAGCAGTGGACAGGGGGGCTATGGCTACACCTTC.

The V call is TRBV12-5, the J call TRBJ2-3, with D perhaps matching TRBD2 (5 bases). With 2 bases removed from V and 4 bases from J, the gap between germline ends came to 7 bases. From germline, CDR1 is LGHNT and CDR2 FRNRAP. The CDR3 length is 13 residues. The CDR3 here is CASGLIGADTQYF. The CDR3 DNA sequence: TGTGCTAGTGGTTTGATCGGGGCAGATACGCAGTATTTT.